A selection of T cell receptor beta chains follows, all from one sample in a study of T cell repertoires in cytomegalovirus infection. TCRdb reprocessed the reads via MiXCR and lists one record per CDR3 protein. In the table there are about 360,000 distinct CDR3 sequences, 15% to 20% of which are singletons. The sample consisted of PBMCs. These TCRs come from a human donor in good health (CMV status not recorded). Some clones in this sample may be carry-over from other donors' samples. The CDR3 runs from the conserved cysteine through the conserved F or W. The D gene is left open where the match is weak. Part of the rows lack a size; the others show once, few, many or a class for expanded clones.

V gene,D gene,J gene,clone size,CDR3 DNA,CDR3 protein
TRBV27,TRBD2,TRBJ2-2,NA,TGTGCCAGCAGTTTGCGGGGACTAACCGGGGAGCTGTTTTTT,CASSLRGLTGELFF
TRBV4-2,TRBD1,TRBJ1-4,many,TGTGCCAGCAGCCGGGGGACAGGGGGCCGTCCTAATAATGAAAAACTGTTTTTT,CASSRGTGGRPNNEKLFF
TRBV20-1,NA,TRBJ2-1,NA,TGCAGTGCTAGAGATACCAGGGGAGTTCGGCAGTTCTTC,CSARDTRGVRQFF
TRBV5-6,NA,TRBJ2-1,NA,TGTGCCAGCAGCTTGGAGGACGGGAGCTCCTACAATGAGCAGTTCTTC,CASSLEDGSSYNEQFF
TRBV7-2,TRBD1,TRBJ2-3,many,TGTGCCAGCAGCCGGGACAGTCTAACAGATACGCAGTATTTT,CASSRDSLTDTQYF
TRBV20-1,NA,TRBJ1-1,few,TGCAGTGCTAGAGCCCCGGAACCGTACAAAGAAGCTTTCTTT,CSARAPEPYKEAFF
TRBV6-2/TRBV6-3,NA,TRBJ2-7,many,TGTGCCAGCAGTTACTCGGGCCTCGTTGGCGAGCAGTACTTC,CASSYSGLVGEQYF
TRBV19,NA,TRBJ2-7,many,TGTGCCAGTAGTATCTCATCCGTTTCAAGCTCCTACGAGCAGTACTTC,CASSISSVSSSYEQYF
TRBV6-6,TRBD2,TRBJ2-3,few,TGTGCCAGCAGTAGACTAGCGGGGGGCACAGATACGCAGTATTTT,CASSRLAGGTDTQYF
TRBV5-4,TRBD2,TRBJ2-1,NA,TGTGCCAGCAGCTTGGGGCTAGCGGGAGGTCCGAGCTCCTACAATGAGCAGTTCTTC,CASSLGLAGGPSSYNEQFF